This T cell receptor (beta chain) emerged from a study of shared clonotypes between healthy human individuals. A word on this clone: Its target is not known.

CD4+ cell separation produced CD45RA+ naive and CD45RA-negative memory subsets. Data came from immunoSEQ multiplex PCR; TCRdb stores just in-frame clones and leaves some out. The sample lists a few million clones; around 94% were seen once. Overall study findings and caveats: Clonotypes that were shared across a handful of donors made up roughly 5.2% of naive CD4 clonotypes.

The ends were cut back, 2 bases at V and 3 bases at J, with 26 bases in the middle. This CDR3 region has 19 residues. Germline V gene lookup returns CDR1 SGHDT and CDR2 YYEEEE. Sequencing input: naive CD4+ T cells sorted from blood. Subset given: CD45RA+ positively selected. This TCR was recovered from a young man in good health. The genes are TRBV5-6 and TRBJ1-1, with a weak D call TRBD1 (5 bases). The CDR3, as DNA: TGTGCCAGCAGCTTTTTGTGGTTCGGGATGGGCTCCAGGGACACTGAAGCTTTCTTT. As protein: CASSFLWFGMGSRDTEAFF.